A few counts support the clone carrying this T cell receptor beta chain. No antigen is known for it. The data are from a study of CD8+ T cells in alopecia areata. V shed 5 bases and J shed 9 bases, with 8 bases lying between them. From germline, CDR1 is SEHNR and CDR2 FQNEAQ (reference sequence). The CDR3 has 11 amino acids. cDNA prepared by RNA extraction and subsequent reverse transcription served as the template for sequencing. Clones were sequenced by immunoSEQ multiplex PCR, and TCRdb holds only the in-frame ones, with some missing. This sample has 34,000 or so clones, with approximately 52% found just once. Study-level findings and limits: Between patients, shared TCR sequences were less clear than in mice. This was possibly due in part to HLA diversity in the patient population. Lesional scalp, especially alopecia totalis/universalis, showed higher clonality than normal scalp.

Obtained from alopecia areata patients were lesional scalp punch biopsies along with peripheral blood. Material: NKG2D-high CD8+ T cells sorted from blood. This chain links TRBV7-9 with TRBJ2-1; D tentatively fits TRBD1 or TRBD2 (5 bases each). The TCR originated in a human donor with alopecia areata. In DNA form, the CDR3 reads TGTGCCAGCAGCGATGGGGGTGAGCAGTTCTTC. It yields the protein CASSDGGEQFF. Supplemented by reference TRBV7-9 and TRBJ2-1, the full variable domain reads DTGVSQNPRHKITKRGQNVTFRCDPISEHNRLYWYRQTLGQGPEFLTYFQNEAQLEKSRLLSDRFSAERPKGSFSTLEIQRTEQGDSAMYLCASSDGGEQFFGPGTRLTVL.